The TCR beta chain under discussion was sequenced for a study of T cells after yellow fever vaccination. Synthesis of TCR cDNA relied on 5'RACE template switching, which attached a universal primer site and UMIs. Each CDR3 protein is one row after TCRdb ran MiXCR on the 5' RACE reads. Of 500,000 to 650,000 distinct CDR3 sequences listed, 10% to 15% are singletons. General observations from the study: Primary-vaccination clones mostly resurfaced post-booster (96% CD4, roughly 90% CD8). Clonotype sharing between CD4 and CD8 compartments was small. Bulk-population clonotypes that are abundant could appear as contaminants in FACS-sorted repertoires.

J was trimmed by 10 bases and V by 2 bases; bases with no gene match: 1. Germline V lookup: CDR1 SGHRS, CDR2 YFSETQ. This CDR3 contains 12 residues. This clonotype has a handful of counts. As yet, its antigen is unknown. This clonotype originated in a man aged 25 to 45 who received the YFV17D yellow fever vaccine. The input for sequencing was PBMCs, taken on the day of the yellow fever booster vaccination. The V and J genes are TRBV5-1 and TRBJ2-1; 9 bases line up with TRBD1. This chain's CDR3 is CASSLQGAEQFF. The CDR3 DNA follows: TGCGCCAGCAGCTTACAGGGGGCCGAGCAGTTCTTC.